This T cell receptor (beta chain) was observed in a study of cytomegalovirus exposure and HLA in healthy donors. Across the whole study: Researchers previously reported finding 90 million to 120 million unique TCR beta sequences from around 200 million T cells.

Points on this clone: Its antigen is currently unknown.

PCR used 60 Vbeta primers and 13 Jbeta primers. The method was immunoSEQ multiplex PCR; TCRdb's version includes in-frame clones alone and lacks a portion of them. The table has around 130,000 clones, 83% seen once. V was pared by 4 bases and J by 4 bases, with 12 bases between. Looked up from germline, CDR1 is SQVTM and CDR2 is ANQGSEA. This CDR3 comprises 13 residues. Findings and caveats of the study: Analysis was performed later, and it showed HLA-associated TCR beta chains to be more clonally expanded than equally common others. CMV serostatus was the sole immune exposure data available.

The V and J genes are TRBV29-1 and TRBJ2-3, with D uncertain. Sequencing was performed on PBMCs. The clonotype originates from a girl aged 2 to 10 in good health and CMV-seronegative. The CDR3 protein is CSVAAVLSDTQYF. The CDR3 coding sequence is TGCAGCGTTGCCGCGGTGCTCTCAGATACGCAGTATTTT.